Presented here are 5 T cell receptor beta chains from one specimen sequenced in a study of T cells in Graves' hyperthyroidism and ophthalmopathy. Amplification yielded TCR beta CDR3 regions, with RNA transcripts as the source. The HTBI primer set was used in a first-round RT-PCR of the TCR CDR3. TCRdb passed the multiplex PCR reads through MiXCR, listing each CDR3 protein once. Of about 200,000 distinct CDR3 sequences in the sample, 17% were seen once. The specimen sequenced was blood. These receptors originate from a woman aged 50 to 60 with Graves' hyperthyroidism.

This clonotype has a single count. The chain recombines TRBV5-1 with TRBJ2-4, with 7 nucleotides matching TRBD2. Trimming cost V 4 bases and J 6 bases; bases outside gene matches: 7. CDR1 is SGHRS and CDR2 is YFSETQ in the germline V gene. The CDR3 is made up of 14 amino acids. The CDR3 DNA is TGCGCCAGCAGCACCGGACTAGGCGGAAACATTCAGTACTTC. It codes for CASSTGLGGNIQYF. Drawing the rest from reference TRBV5-1 and TRBJ2-4, the complete variable domain is KAGVTQTPRYLIKTRGQQVTLSCSPISGHRSVSWYQQTPGQGLQFLFEYFSETQRNKGNFPGRFSGRQFSNSRSEMNVSTLELGDSALYLCASSTGLGGNIQYFGAGTRLSVL.

On this clonotype itself: A much more abundant neighbour one base away suggests this may be a read error. This chain connects TRBV28 to TRBJ2-3; D is unresolved. The V gene's germline CDR1 is MDHEN and CDR2 SYDVKM. The CDR3 length is 14 residues. V lost 4 bases and J lost 10, with 18 bases in between. In DNA form, the CDR3 reads TGTGCCAGCAGTTCTGCCTCCCGCGACGGCTCGCAGTATTTT. This gives the protein CASSSASRDGSQYF.

This chain connects TRBV7-9 to TRBJ2-7, with 7 positions matching TRBD1. Germline trimming cut 5 bases from V and 4 bases from J; bases unmatched to any gene: 11. There are 15 residues in the CDR3. CDR1 is SEHNR, CDR2 FQNEAQ, per germline (reference sequence). The CDR3 nucleotides are TGTGCCAGCAGCCTTAGCACACCGGGACAGTACGAGCAGTACTTC. This sequence encodes CASSLSTPGQYEQYF.

V and J are TRBV30 and TRBJ2-7, with D maybe TRBD1 (6 bases). Germline V gene data show CDR1 as GTSNPN and CDR2 as SVGIG (reference sequence). The V end was cut by 5 bases, the J end by 5 bases, with 22 bases between. The CDR3 covers 15 residues. This CDR3 reads CAWSKYWTEGHEQYF. The DNA for the CDR3 is TGTGCCTGGTCCAAGTACTGGACAGAGGGCCACGAGCAGTACTTC.

J is TRBJ2-5 and V is TRBV4-1; TRBD2 agrees at 11 bases. Trimming cost V 4 bases and J 12 bases; bases outside gene matches: 10. The germline V gene encodes CDR1 MGHRA and CDR2 YSYEKL. CDR3 size: 14 residues. The chain's CDR3 is CASSPEASGRRKYF. CDR3 DNA: TGCGCCAGCAGCCCTGAAGCTAGCGGGAGGAGGAAGTACTTC.